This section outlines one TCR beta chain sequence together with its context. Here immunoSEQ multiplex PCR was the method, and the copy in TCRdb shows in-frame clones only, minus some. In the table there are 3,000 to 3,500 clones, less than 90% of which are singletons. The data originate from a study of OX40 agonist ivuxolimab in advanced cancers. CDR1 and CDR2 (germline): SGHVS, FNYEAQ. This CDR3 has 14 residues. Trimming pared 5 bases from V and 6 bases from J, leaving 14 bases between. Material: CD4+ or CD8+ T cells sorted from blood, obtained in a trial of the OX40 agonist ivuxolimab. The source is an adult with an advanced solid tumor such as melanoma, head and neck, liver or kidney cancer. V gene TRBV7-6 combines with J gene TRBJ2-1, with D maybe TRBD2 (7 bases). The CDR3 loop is CASSTGREPNEQFF. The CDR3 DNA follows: TGTGCCAGCAGCACAGGGCGGGAGCCCAATGAGCAGTTCTTC.